These 4 T cell receptor beta chains originate from one sample sequenced in a study of cytotoxic CD8 clonotypes in ibrutinib-treated CLL (dated by TCRdb to the early 2020s). The time point label of this sample denotes: approximately 2 years on ibrutinib. Library preparation was by the immunoSEQ multiplex PCR assay. TCRdb carries this immuneACCESS record with in-frame sequences only. Its versions omit some clonotypes, under half of them owing to an unresolved V gene in the studies checked, with the rest unexplained. This sample holds 150,000 to 250,000 clones; around 72% were observed only once. The ten top clones hold 13% of the sample. This specimen was PBMCs, taken after 24 months of ibrutinib treatment. The origin of the receptors is a human donor with chronic lymphocytic leukemia.

The V gene is TRBV10-1, the J gene TRBJ2-5; D may be TRBD1 (5 bases). The V gene's germline CDR1 is WNHNN and CDR2 SYGVQD (reference sequence). The CDR3 extends over 14 amino acids. V was clipped by 2 bases and J by 5 bases, with 12 bases between them. The CDR3 nucleotides are TGCGCCAGCAGTGAGGGACATATGGACGAGACCCAGTACTTC. Residues: CASSEGHMDETQYF.

CDR3 sequence: CASFDRGETQYF. CDR3 nucleotide sequence: TGTGCCAGCTTCGACAGGGGGGAGACCCAGTACTTC. The J gene is TRBJ2-5, the V gene TRBV6-5, with TRBD1 matching 9 bases. The CDR3 covers 12 residues. Per the germline V gene, CDR1 is MNHEY and CDR2 is SVGAGI. With 8 bases clipped from V and 5 bases from J, the junction kept 3 bases outside the gene matches.

This sequence joins TRBV6-5 and TRBJ2-7; tentative D call: TRBD1 (6 bases). With 5 bases removed from V and 3 bases from J, the gap between germline ends came to 14 bases. Germline V CDR1 and CDR2: MNHEY, SVGAGI. This CDR3 is 14 amino acids long. The CDR3 protein is CASSNVGHNYEQYF. CDR3 nucleotide sequence: TGTGCCAGCAGTAACGTGGGACACAACTACGAGCAGTACTTC.

The J gene is TRBJ2-1, the V gene TRBV6-5; perhaps TRBD2 as D (5 bases). The CDR3 is 14 residues long. V was shortened by 0 bases and J by 9 bases, with 12 bases between the two germline ends. Germline-derived CDR1 and CDR2 are MNHEY and SVGAGI. As DNA, the CDR3 is TGTGCCAGCAGTTACTCGAACGGGGATGGTGAGCAGTTCTTC. Its translation is CASSYSNGDGEQFF.